These 10 T cell receptor beta chains share one sample of origin, sequenced in a study of blood T cells in healthy people across ages. Alongside a J-beta primer mix, a sample-barcoded 5' primer served in a second PCR lasting about 6 to 11 cycles. TCRdb called the 5' RACE reads again in MiXCR, with one record for every CDR3 protein. The sample has hundreds of thousands of distinct CDR3 sequences; roughly 30% are singletons. Sequencing input: blood. Receptor source: a woman at least 80 years old in good health.

This clonotype was counted between two and nine times. Given a much more abundant clone one base away, this may be a read error. The chain employs TRBV7-8 and TRBJ2-2, with D possibly being TRBD2 (5 bases). Germline CDR1 SGHVS, CDR2 FQNEAQ. This CDR3 has 14 amino acids. The CDR3 protein is CATLTQGNTGERFF. Here the CDR3 DNA reads TGTGCCACCCTCACTCAAGGGAACACCGGGGAGCGGTTTTTT.

This clonotype was observed at least ten times. The J gene is TRBJ2-6, the V gene TRBV7-3; TRBD1 matches at 11 bases. The germline gives CDR1 SGHTA, CDR2 FQGTGA. This CDR3 spans 15 amino acids. Losses at the gene ends were 4 bases for V and 13 bases for J; bases not matched to a gene: 9. The CDR3 coding sequence is TGTGCCAGCAGCTCGGGGACAGGGGGTGGGTCTGTCCTGACTTTC. It encodes CASSSGTGGGSVLTF.

This clonotype rates as medium-sized. V gene TRBV2 combines with J gene TRBJ2-1, with no clear D. The CDR3 has 16 amino acids. Germline CDR1 reads SNHLY; CDR2 reads FYNNEI. V gave up 6 bases and J gave up 7 bases, with 22 bases separating them. CDR3 DNA sequence: TGTGCCAGCAGAGACCGGGCGGCACAAGGGAATAATGAGCAGTTCTTC. Its translation: CASRDRAAQGNNEQFF.

This clonotype came up many times. The rearrangement joins TRBV7-3 to TRBJ2-1, with TRBD2 identical over 7 bases. The J call may be wrong; the DNA end is better matched by TRBJ2-7. The CDR3 consists of 18 residues. Germline V lookup: CDR1 SGHTA, CDR2 FQGTGA. The chain's CDR3 is CASSSGLGRTSSYNEQYF. Written as DNA, the CDR3 is TGTGCCAGCAGCTCCGGACTAGGCCGAACCAGCTCCTACAATGAGCAGTACTTC.

The table lists this clonotype with many counts. The J gene is TRBJ2-3, the V gene TRBV6-1; 15 nucleotides match TRBD2. The germline gives CDR1 MNHNS, CDR2 SASEGT. This CDR3 region has 18 residues. Trimming took 0 bases from V and 6 from J; bases not matched to a gene: 7. This CDR3 reads CASSEASGLAGGLDTQYF. For the CDR3, the DNA is TGTGCCAGCAGTGAAGCGTCGGGACTAGCGGGGGGATTGGATACGCAGTATTTT.

This clonotype was picked up a small number of times. In DNA, the CDR3 is TGTGCCAGCAGCGTAGTGGGGGGCGGGGTTAGCACAGATACGCAGTATTTT. It codes for CASSVVGGGVSTDTQYF. The chain carries TRBV9 and TRBJ2-3; D is perhaps TRBD1 or TRBD2 (6 bases each). Germline-derived CDR1 and CDR2 are SGDLS and YYNGEE. The V end lost 0 bases, the J end lost 0 bases, and 14 bases lay between the germline ends. The CDR3 has 17 amino acids.

This clonotype appeared many times. The rearrangement joins TRBV2 to TRBJ2-7, with D uncertain. Trimming cost V 6 bases and J 3 bases, with 6 bases left between them. Germline lookup yields CDR1 SNHLY and CDR2 FYNNEI. The CDR3 covers 11 residues. The CDR3 sequence is CASRAYYEQYF. The CDR3 nucleotides are TGTGCCAGCAGAGCCTACTACGAGCAGTACTTC. The full variable domain, in which reference TRBV2 and TRBJ2-7 provide the parts outside the CDR3, is EPEVTQTPSHQVTQMGQEVILRCVPISNHLYFYWYRQILGQKVEFLVSFYNNEISEKSEIFDDQFSVERPDGSNFTLKIRSTKLEDSAMYFCASRAYYEQYFGPGTRLTVT.

As regards this clonotype: It may be a read error: a sequence one base away is much more abundant. The CDR3 does not close with the conserved phenylalanine or tryptophan, likely indicating a read error. The chain employs TRBV10-3 and TRBJ1-5; maybe TRBD1 (6 bases). CDR1 is ENHRY, CDR2 SYGVKD, per germline. Trimming left V 2 bases short and J 5 bases short, with 10 bases between. There are 14 residues in the CDR3. The DNA of the CDR3 is TGTGCCATCAGTGAGGCACAGGGCGATCAGCCCCAGCATTGT. Translating gives CAISEAQGDQPQHC.

This clonotype was seen a handful of times. The chain employs TRBV29-1 and TRBJ1-5, with D tentatively TRBD1 (5 bases). Trimming removed 6 bases from V and 0 bases from J, with 12 bases in between. CDR3 length: 14 residues. Germline CDR1 SQVTM, CDR2 ANQGSEA. The CDR3 protein is CSVGGGLSNQPQHF. The CDR3 DNA sequence: TGCAGCGTCGGGGGGGGACTTAGCAATCAGCCCCAGCATTTT.

This clonotype was seen a few times. V usage is TRBV3-1 and J usage is TRBJ2-7; no reliable D call. This CDR3 has 12 residues. The ends were cut back, 1 base at V and 8 bases at J, with 9 bases in the middle. Germline CDR1 reads LGHDT; CDR2 reads YNNKEL (reference sequence). CDR3 DNA: TGTGCCAGCAGCCAAGGACGGATAAAGCAGTACTTC. Translated: CASSQGRIKQYF.